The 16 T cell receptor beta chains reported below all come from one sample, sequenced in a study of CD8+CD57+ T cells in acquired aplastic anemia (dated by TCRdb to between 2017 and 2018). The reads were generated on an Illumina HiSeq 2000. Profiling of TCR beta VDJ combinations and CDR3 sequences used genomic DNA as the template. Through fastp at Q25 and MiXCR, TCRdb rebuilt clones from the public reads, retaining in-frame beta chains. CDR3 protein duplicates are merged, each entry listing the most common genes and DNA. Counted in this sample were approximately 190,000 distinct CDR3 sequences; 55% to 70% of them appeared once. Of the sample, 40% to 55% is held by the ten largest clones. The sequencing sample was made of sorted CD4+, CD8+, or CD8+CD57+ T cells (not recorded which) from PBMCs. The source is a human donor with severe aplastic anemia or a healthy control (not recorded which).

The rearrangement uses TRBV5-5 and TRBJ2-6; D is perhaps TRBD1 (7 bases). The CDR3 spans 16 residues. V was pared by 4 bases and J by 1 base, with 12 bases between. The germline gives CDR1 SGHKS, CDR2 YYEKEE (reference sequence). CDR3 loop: CASSQGGKSGANVLTF. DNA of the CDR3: TGTGCCAGCAGCCAGGGGGGTAAATCTGGGGCCAACGTCCTGACTTTC.

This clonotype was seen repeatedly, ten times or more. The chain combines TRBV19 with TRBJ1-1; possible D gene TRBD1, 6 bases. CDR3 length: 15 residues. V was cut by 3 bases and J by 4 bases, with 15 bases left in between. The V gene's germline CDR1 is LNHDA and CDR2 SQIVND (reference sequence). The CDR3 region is CASSIARGAATEAFF. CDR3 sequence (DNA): TGTGCCAGTAGTATCGCCCGGGGGGCAGCCACTGAAGCTTTCTTT.

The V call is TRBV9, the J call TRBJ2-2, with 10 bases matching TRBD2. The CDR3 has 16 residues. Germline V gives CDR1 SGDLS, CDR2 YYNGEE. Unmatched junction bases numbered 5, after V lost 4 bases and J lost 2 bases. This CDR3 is CASSRAGGPNTGELFF. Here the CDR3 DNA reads TGTGCCAGCAGCCGAGCGGGGGGGCCAAACACCGGGGAGCTGTTTTTT.

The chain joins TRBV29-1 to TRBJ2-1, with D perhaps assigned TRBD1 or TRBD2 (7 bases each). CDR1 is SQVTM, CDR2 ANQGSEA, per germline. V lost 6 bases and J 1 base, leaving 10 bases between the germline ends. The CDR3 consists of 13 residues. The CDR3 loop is CSVRGGSYNEQFF. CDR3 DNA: TGCAGCGTCAGGGGGGGTTCCTACAATGAGCAGTTCTTC.

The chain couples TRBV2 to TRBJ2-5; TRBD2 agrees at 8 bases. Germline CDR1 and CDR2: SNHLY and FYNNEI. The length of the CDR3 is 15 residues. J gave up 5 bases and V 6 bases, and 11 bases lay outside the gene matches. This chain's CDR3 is CASRSRGGFTETQYF. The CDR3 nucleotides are TGTGCCAGCAGGTCACGGGGGGGCTTTACTGAGACCCAGTACTTC.

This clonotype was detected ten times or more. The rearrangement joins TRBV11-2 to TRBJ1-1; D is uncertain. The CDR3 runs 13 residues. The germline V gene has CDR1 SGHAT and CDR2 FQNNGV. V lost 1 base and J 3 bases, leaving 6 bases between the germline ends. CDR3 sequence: CASSLGPDTEAFF. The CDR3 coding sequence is TGTGCCAGCAGCTTAGGACCGGACACTGAAGCTTTCTTT.

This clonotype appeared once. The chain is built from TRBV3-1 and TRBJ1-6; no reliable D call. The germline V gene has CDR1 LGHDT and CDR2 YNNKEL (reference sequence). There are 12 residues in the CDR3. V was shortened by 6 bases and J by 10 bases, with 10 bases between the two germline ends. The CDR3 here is CASREVGSPLHF. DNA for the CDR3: TGTGCCAGCAGAGAAGTAGGGTCACCCCTCCACTTT.

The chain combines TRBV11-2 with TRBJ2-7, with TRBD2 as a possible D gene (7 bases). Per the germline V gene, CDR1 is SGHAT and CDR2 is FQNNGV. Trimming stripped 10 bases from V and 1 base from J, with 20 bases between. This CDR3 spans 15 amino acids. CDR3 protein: CAILEGGRTSYEQYF. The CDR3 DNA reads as TGTGCCATCCTCGAGGGGGGGCGAACGTCCTACGAGCAGTACTTC.

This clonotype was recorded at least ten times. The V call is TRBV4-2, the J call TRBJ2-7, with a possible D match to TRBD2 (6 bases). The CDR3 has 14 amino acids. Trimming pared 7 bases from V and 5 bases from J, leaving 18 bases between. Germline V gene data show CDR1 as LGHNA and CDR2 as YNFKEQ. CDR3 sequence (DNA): TGTGCCAGCACCCGGGGGTTGGGGATTCACGAGCAGTACTTC. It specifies CASTRGLGIHEQYF.

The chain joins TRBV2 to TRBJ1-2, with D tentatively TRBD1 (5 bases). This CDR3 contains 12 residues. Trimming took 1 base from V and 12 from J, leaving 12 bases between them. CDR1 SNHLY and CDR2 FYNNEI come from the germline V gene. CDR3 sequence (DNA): TGTGCCAGCAGTGAAGGAACTAGGGGCCACACCTTC. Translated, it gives CASSEGTRGHTF.

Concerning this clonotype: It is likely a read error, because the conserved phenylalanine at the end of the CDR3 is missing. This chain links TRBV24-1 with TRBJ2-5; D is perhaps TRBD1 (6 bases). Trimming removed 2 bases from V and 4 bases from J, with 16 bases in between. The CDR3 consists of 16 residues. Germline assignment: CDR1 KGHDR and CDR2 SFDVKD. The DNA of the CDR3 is TGTGCCACCAGTGATTCTCTCAGCAAGGGGGTAGAGACCCAGTACATC. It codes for CATSDSLSKGVETQYI.

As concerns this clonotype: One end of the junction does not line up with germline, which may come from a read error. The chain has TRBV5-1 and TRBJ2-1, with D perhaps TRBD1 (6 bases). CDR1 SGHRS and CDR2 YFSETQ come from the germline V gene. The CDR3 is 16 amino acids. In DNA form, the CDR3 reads TGTGCCAGCAGCTTAGGTAGCGCAGGGGCCGACAATGAGCAGTTCTTC. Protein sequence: CASSLGSAGADNEQFF.

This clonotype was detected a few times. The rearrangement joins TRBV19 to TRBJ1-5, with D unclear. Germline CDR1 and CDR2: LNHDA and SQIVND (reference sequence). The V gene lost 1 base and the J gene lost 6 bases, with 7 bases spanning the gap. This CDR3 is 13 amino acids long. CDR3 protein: CASSIAPAQPQHF. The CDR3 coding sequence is TGTGCCAGTAGTATAGCTCCGGCTCAGCCCCAGCATTTT.

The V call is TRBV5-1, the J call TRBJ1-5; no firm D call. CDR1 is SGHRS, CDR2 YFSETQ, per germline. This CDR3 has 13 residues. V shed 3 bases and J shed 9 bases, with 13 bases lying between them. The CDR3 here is CASSSSSDGPQHF. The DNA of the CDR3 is TGCGCCAGCAGCTCTTCCTCCGACGGGCCCCAGCATTTT.

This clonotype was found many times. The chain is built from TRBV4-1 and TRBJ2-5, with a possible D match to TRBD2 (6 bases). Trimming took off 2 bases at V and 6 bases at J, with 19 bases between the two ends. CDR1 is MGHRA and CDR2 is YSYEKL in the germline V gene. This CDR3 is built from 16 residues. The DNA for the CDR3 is TGCGCCAGCAGCCAACCGGGGAGGAGTTTCGAGAAGACCCAGTACTTC. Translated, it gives CASSQPGRSFEKTQYF.

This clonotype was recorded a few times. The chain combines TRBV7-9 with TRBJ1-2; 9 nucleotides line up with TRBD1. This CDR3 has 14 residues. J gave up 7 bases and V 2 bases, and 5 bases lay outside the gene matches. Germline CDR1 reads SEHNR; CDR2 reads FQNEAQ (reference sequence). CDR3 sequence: CASSLNTGGRGYTF. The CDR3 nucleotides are TGTGCCAGCAGCTTAAACACAGGGGGCCGTGGCTACACCTTC.